This TCR beta chain was recovered during a study of spatial heterogeneity in lung cancer. Study overall: Raw sequencing reads included, on average, more than ten appearances of each unique TCR and UMI combination.

This CDR3 is 16 amino acids long. The germline CDR1 and CDR2 sequences are MNHEY and SVGEGT. V lost 0 bases and J 0 bases, leaving 12 bases between the germline ends. There are many counts of this clonotype. This sample's time point: sample taken at primary tumor resection. The donor group consisted of roughly 76 patients who had untreated, early-stage non-small cell lung cancer. Whole RNA was taken from tumor, nontumor lung or frozen PBMC; it was then sequenced unsorted. Each TCR cDNA molecule bore a unique molecular identifier. TCRdb re-called the 5' RACE reads through MiXCR, storing one row per CDR3 protein. The sample has 39,000 or so distinct CDR3 sequences, under 4% seen once.

The chain couples TRBV6-2 or TRBV6-3 to TRBJ2-7; D possibly corresponds to TRBD1 (5 bases). This clonotype was sampled from a male donor with early-stage non-small cell lung cancer. This sample comprised normal lung tissue next to the tumor, obtained at surgery. Here the CDR3 DNA reads TGTGCCAGCAGTTACTCTGGGGCAGGCAACTCCTACGAGCAGTACTTC. Protein sequence: CASSYSGAGNSYEQYF.